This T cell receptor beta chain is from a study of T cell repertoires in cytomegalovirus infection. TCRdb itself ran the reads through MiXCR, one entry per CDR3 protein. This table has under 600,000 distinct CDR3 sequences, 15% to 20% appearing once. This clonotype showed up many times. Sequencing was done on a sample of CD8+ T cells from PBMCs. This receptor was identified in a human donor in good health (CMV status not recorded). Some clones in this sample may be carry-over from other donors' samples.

The CDR3 DNA is TGTGCCAGCAGTCCCGGGACTAGCGGATCATACTCCTACGAGCAGTACTTC. Residues: CASSPGTSGSYSYEQYF. The V and J genes are TRBV28 and TRBJ2-7; 11 nucleotides line up with TRBD2. Germline V gives CDR1 MDHEN, CDR2 SYDVKM. This CDR3 is 17 amino acids long. V shed 5 bases, J shed 0 bases, and the junction held 9 bases outside the gene matches.